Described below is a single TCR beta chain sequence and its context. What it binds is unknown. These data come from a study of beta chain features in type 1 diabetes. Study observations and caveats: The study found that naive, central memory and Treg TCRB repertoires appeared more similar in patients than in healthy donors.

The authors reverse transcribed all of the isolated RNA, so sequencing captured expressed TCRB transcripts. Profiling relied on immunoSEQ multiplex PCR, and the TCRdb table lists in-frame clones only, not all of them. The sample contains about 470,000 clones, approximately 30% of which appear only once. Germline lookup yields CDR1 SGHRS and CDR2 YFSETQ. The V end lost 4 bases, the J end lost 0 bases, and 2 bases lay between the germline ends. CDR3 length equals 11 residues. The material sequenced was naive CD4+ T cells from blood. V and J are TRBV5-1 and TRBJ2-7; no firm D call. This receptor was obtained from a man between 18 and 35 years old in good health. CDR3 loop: CASSTSYEQYF. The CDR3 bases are TGCGCCAGCAGCACCTCCTACGAGCAGTACTTC. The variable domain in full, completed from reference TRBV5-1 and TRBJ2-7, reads KAGVTQTPRYLIKTRGQQVTLSCSPISGHRSVSWYQQTPGQGLQFLFEYFSETQRNKGNFPGRFSGRQFSNSRSEMNVSTLELGDSALYLCASSTSYEQYFGPGTRLTVT.